Given below is one T cell receptor (beta chain) in context. Its antigen is unidentified. This entry is derived from a study of T cell repertoires in cytomegalovirus infection. TCRdb re-called the reads with MiXCR, one entry per CDR3 protein. The sample lists some 590,000 distinct CDR3 sequences, 40% occurring once. CDR1 and CDR2 (germline): SEHNR, FQNEAQ (reference sequence). The junction had 11 bases not matched to a gene; V was cut back by 4 bases and J by 6 bases. The CDR3 totals 16 residues. The genes are TRBV7-9 and TRBJ2-3, with 9 bases that match TRBD1. Sequencing used cultured PBMCs, obtained from culture after CMV antigen stimulation. The receptor was derived from a human donor in good health (CMV status not recorded). Some clones in this sample may be carry-over from other donors' samples. The CDR3 here is CASSSGSSGTGDTQYF. CDR3 nucleotides: TGTGCCAGCAGCTCTGGCTCTTCCGGGACAGGGGATACGCAGTATTTT. Complete variable domain (other parts from reference TRBV7-9 and TRBJ2-3): DTGVSQNPRHKITKRGQNVTFRCDPISEHNRLYWYRQTLGQGPEFLTYFQNEAQLEKSRLLSDRFSAERPKGSFSTLEIQRTEQGDSAMYLCASSSGSSGTGDTQYFGPGTRLTVL.